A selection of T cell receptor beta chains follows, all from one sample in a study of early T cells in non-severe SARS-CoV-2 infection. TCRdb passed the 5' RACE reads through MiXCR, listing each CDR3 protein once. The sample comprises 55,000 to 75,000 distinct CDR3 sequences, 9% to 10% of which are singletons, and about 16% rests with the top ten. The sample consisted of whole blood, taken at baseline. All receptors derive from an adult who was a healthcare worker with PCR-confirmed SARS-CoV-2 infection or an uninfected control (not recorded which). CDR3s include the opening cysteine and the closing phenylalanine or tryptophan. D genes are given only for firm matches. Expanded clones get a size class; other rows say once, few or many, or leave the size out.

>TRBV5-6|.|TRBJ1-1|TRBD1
CASSYLGGNTEAFF
TGTGCCAGCAGCTATCTAGGGGGCAACACTGAAGCTTTCTTT
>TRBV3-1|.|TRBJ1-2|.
CASSPGGVKGGYTF
TGTGCCAGCAGCCCCGGTGGGGTTAAAGGCGGCTACACCTTC
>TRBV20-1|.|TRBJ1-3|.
CSASRGGFDGNTIYF
TGCAGTGCTAGCAGGGGAGGATTTGATGGAAACACCATATATTTT
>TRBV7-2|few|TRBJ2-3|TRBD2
CASSFTSGRADTQYF
TGTGCCAGCAGCTTTACTAGCGGGAGAGCAGATACGCAGTATTTT
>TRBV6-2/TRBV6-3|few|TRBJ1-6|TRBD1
CASSYLSQGAHNSPLHF
TGTGCCAGCAGTTACCTTTCCCAGGGGGCGCATAATTCACCCCTCCATTTT
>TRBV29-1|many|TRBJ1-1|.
CSILGGATEAFF
TGCAGCATCCTCGGAGGCGCCACTGAAGCTTTCTTT
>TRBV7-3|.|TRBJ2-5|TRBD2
CASSQPGLAEPLYF
TGTGCCAGCAGCCAACCGGGACTAGCGGAACCCCTGTACTTC
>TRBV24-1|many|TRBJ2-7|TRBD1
CATSDGGQGTGEQYF
TGTGCCACCAGTGACGGCGGACAGGGGACGGGCGAGCAGTACTTC
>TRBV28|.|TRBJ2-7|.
CASSLVQSYEQYF
TGTGCCAGCAGTTTGGTACAGTCCTACGAGCAGTACTTC
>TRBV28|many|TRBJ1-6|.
CASMVPANYNSPLHF
TGTGCCAGCATGGTCCCTGCCAACTATAATTCACCCCTCCACTTT
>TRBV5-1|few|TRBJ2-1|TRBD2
CASNPGLASNEQFF
TGCGCCAGTAATCCGGGACTAGCCTCAAATGAGCAGTTCTTC
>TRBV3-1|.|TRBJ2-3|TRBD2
CASTPTSGSTDTQYF
TGTGCCAGCACCCCGACTAGCGGGAGCACAGATACGCAGTATTTT
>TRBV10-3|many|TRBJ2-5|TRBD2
CAISEYPSGSFSQETQYF
TGTGCCATCAGTGAGTACCCTAGCGGGAGCTTCTCCCAAGAGACCCAGTACTTC
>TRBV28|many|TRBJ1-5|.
CASIREGNQPQHF
TGTGCCAGCATCAGGGAGGGGAATCAGCCCCAGCATTTT
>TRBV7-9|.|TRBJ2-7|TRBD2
CASSPLLAVSGRRFEQYF
TGTGCCAGCAGCCCACTCCTGGCCGTTAGCGGGAGGCGGTTTGAGCAGTACTTC
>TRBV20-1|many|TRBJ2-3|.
CSARDWMATDTQYF
TGCAGTGCTAGGGACTGGATGGCCACAGATACGCAGTATTTT
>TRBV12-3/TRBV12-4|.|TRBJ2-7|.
CASSDTGSYEQYF
TGTGCCAGCAGTGATACCGGGAGCTACGAGCAGTACTTC
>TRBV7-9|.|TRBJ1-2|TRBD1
CASSLAGTARNYGYTF
TGTGCCAGCAGCTTGGCCGGGACAGCCAGGAACTATGGCTACACCTTC
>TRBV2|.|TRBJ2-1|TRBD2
CASSEAILLLADYNEQFF
TGTGCCAGCAGTGAAGCGATTTTATTGCTAGCGGACTACAATGAGCAGTTCTTC
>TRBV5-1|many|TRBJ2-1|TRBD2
CASSPTSGSRNEQFF
TGCGCCAGCAGCCCTACTAGCGGGAGTAGGAATGAGCAGTTCTTC
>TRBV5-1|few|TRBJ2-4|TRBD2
CASSPRTSGRDKNIQYF
TGCGCCAGCAGCCCCCGGACTAGCGGGAGGGACAAAAACATTCAGTACTTC
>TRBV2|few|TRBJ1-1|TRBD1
CASRGTVNTEAFF
TGTGCCAGCAGAGGGACAGTGAACACTGAAGCTTTCTTT
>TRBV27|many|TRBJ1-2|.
CASSLYNNYGYTF
TGTGCCAGCAGTTTATACAACAACTATGGCTACACCTTC
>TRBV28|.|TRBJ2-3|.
CASRSVEDTQYF
TGTGCCAGCAGGTCAGTGGAAGATACGCAGTATTTT
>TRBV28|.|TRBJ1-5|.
CASRDPNLPQHF
TGTGCCAGCCGGGACCCTAATTTGCCCCAGCATTTT
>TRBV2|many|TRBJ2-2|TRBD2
CASSGTSGNTGELFF
TGTGCCAGCAGCGGGACTAGCGGTAACACCGGGGAGCTGTTTTTT
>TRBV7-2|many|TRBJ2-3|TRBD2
CASSTPLGLAGGPDTQYF
TGTGCCAGCAGCACTCCACTGGGGCTAGCGGGAGGGCCAGATACGCAGTATTTT
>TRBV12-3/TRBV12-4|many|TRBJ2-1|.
CASSLRTNNEQFF
TGTGCCAGCAGTTTGCGGACCAACAATGAGCAGTTCTTC
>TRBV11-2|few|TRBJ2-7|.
CASSLESRGTVYF
TGTGCCAGCAGCTTAGAGAGTCGCGGGACAGTATACTTC
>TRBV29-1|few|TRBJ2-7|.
CSDRRWESYEQYF
TGCAGCGACCGGCGCTGGGAGTCTTACGAGCAGTACTTC
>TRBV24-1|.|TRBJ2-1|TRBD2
CATSEPSGSGYNEQFF
TGTGCCACCAGTGAGCCTAGCGGGAGCGGATACAATGAGCAGTTCTTC
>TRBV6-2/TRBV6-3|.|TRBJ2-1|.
CASSYSSSSYNEQFF
TGTGCCAGCAGTTACTCTTCGAGCTCCTACAATGAGCAGTTCTTC
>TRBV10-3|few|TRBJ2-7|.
CAISESNYEQYF
TGTGCCATCAGTGAGTCGAACTACGAGCAGTACTTC
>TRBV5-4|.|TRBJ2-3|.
CASSSPDGLYTQYF
TGTGCCAGCAGCTCTCCAGACGGCCTATATACGCAGTATTTT
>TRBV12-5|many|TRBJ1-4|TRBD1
CASGPHGTANEKLFF
TGTGCTAGTGGCCCCCATGGGACAGCTAATGAAAAACTGTTTTTT
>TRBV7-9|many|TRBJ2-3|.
CASTEETSTDTQYF
TGTGCCAGCACAGAAGAGACTAGCACAGATACGCAGTATTTT
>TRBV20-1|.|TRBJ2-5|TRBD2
CAGGPQETQYF
TGCGCGGGAGGGCCCCAAGAGACCCAGTACTTC
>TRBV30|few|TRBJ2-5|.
CAWNAALGAQETQYF
TGTGCCTGGAATGCCGCACTAGGAGCCCAAGAGACCCAGTACTTC
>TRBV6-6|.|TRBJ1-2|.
CASSYRAGQNYGYTF
TGTGCCAGCAGTTACCGCGCAGGCCAAAACTATGGCTACACCTTC
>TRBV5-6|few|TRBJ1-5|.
CASSLAGANQPQHF
TGTGCCAGCAGCTTAGCAGGGGCCAATCAGCCCCAGCATTTT
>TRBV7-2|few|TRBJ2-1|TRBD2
CASSLVPEGSGRKNEQFF
TGTGCCAGCAGCTTAGTACCCGAAGGTAGCGGGAGGAAAAATGAGCAGTTCTTC
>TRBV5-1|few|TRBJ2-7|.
CASSSGSGRTYEQYF
TGCGCCAGCAGCAGTGGCTCAGGGAGGACCTACGAGCAGTACTTC
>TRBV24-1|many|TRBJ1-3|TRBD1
CATGQGATSSENTIYF
TGTGCCACTGGACAGGGGGCAACGTCTTCTGAAAACACCATATATTTT